This TCR beta chain emerged from a study of cytomegalovirus exposure and HLA in healthy donors. Study-level background: An analysis done earlier identified 90 million to 120 million unique TCR beta sequences from about 180 million T cells.

Study conclusions and caveats: The study flagged some 170 TCR beta chains as cytomegalovirus-associated.

In the case of this clone: The antigen is unknown.

This CDR3 comprises 15 residues. Germline loops: CDR1 SGDLS, CDR2 YYNGEE. With V trimmed by 4 bases and J by 0 bases, 4 bases remained unmatched. PCR primers comprised 60 Vbeta and 13 Jbeta primers. Profiling relied on immunoSEQ multiplex PCR, and the TCRdb table lists in-frame clones only, not all of them. Counted here are fewer than 200,000 clones, approximately 85% occurring once; the ten biggest clones make up around 10%. The receptor was isolated from a man aged 50-60 years in good health and CMV-seropositive. The chain is built from TRBV9 and TRBJ1-1; TRBD1 matches at 9 bases. Sequenced material: PBMCs. CDR3 coding DNA: TGTGCCAGCAGCCCGGGACAGGGATTGAACACTGAAGCTTTCTTT. It yields the protein CASSPGQGLNTEAFF.